This T cell receptor (beta chain) came from a study of read filtering for tumor transcriptome and immune sequencing. Study summary: Whole-transcriptome libraries were prepared after DNase treatment.

Germline V gives CDR1 MNHGY, CDR2 SVAAGI. This CDR3 region has 17 residues. Losses at the gene ends were 4 bases for V and 4 bases for J; bases not matched to a gene: 8. This clonotype was seen a single time. This likely came from a read error, as a far larger clone is one base away. From roughly 400 ng of RNA, a library with molecular barcoded alpha/delta and beta/gamma adaptors was made. TCRdb re-called the reads with MiXCR, one entry per CDR3 protein. The repertoire holds some 40,000 distinct CDR3 sequences, with 12% to 15% as singletons. Sequencing used a population of CD138-negative cells sorted from bone marrow. This chain joins TRBV6-9 and TRBJ2-1; 12 bases line up with TRBD2. The sequence was collected from a donor aged 40 or over with multiple myeloma. Here the CDR3 reads CASSSRTSGDRYNEQFF. DNA of the CDR3: TGTGCCAGCAGTTCGCGGACTAGCGGGGACCGTTACAATGAGCAGTTCTTC.